Detailed here is one T cell receptor beta chain. The sample originates from a study of T-cell reconstitution after alpha-beta-depleted transplantation in children. Unique molecular identifiers were incorporated when the TCRbeta library was constructed. TCRdb reprocessed the PCR reads with MiXCR, giving one entry per CDR3 protein. This table holds about 340,000 distinct CDR3 sequences, under 13% found once. V shed 9 bases and J 7 bases; nucleotides not matched to a gene: 6. This CDR3 comprises 12 residues. This chain joins TRBV12-3 or TRBV12-4 and TRBJ2-1, with 7 bases that match TRBD2. This sequence originates from a human donor who donated a stem cell graft to a child with acute lymphoblastic leukemia. Specimen: PBMCs from the stem cell graft donor, collected from the stem cell graft. CDR3 sequence: CASWAGVNEQFF. For the CDR3, the DNA is TGTGCCAGTTGGGCGGGAGTGAATGAGCAGTTCTTC.